This TCR beta chain was recovered during a study of immune heterogeneity within non-small cell lung tumors. Study observations and caveats: Local T-cell clonality was recorded as moderately but significantly correlated with local tumor mutational burden, with R roughly 0.35. Identical dominant CDR3 beta clonotypes recurred among a patient's tumor sites, alongside site-unique high-frequency clones. Individual patients had largely distinct high-frequency T-cell receptor beta clonotypes.

In a multiplex PCR, 32 V and 13 J primers amplified TCR beta CDR3. MiXCR, applied by TCRdb to the multiplex PCR reads, yields one record per CDR3 protein. The table shows roughly 2,600 distinct CDR3 sequences, with 35% to 45% occurring only once. V was shortened by 3 bases and J by 9 bases, with 15 bases between the two germline ends. Germline assignment: CDR1 MNHEY and CDR2 SMNVEV (reference sequence). The CDR3 spans 15 residues. The authors used around 0.55 ug of bulk tumor genomic DNA per sample as template. During surgery, several far-apart biopsies were obtained from every primary tumor. Samples came from untreated patients having curative surgery for newly diagnosed non-small cell lung cancer. This clonotype ranks as medium-sized. What it recognizes is unknown.

The material sequenced was lung tumor tissue. The gene calls are TRBV27 and TRBJ1-6; TRBD1 might be the D (6 bases). The receptor's source is a woman aged 50 to 65 with non-small cell lung cancer. The CDR3 here is CASSFHRASPSPLHF. The CDR3, as DNA: TGTGCCAGCAGTTTTCACAGGGCTTCTCCTTCACCCCTCCACTTT.